A selection of T cell receptor beta chains follows, all from one sample in a study of cytomegalovirus exposure and HLA in healthy donors. Sequencing was performed with immunoSEQ multiplex PCR; in TCRdb, only in-frame clones are kept and a portion is missing. Its clone listing holds just under 80,000 clones. Sequences were obtained from PBMCs. The receptors come from a man aged 18 to 30 in good health and CMV-seropositive. Both conserved end residues are part of each CDR3. The D gene is left open where the match is weak.

v_gene,j_gene,d_gene,CDR3aa,CDR3nt
TRBV5-1,TRBJ1-5,NA,CASSLTGPNQPQHF,TGCGCCAGCAGCTTGACAGGACCCAATCAGCCCCAGCATTTT
TRBV2,TRBJ2-7,NA,CASGRGGIVYEQYF,TGTGCCAGCGGTAGGGGGGGCATAGTCTACGAGCAGTACTTC
TRBV6-5,TRBJ1-1,NA,CASSYRGSEAFF,TGTGCCAGCAGTTACAGGGGTAGTGAAGCTTTCTTT
TRBV5-8,TRBJ2-1,NA,CASSLTTGQFF,TGTGCCAGCAGCCTAACGACAGGACAATTCTTC
TRBV6-5,TRBJ2-3,NA,CASRSDTTDTQYF,TGTGCCAGCAGATCCGACACTACAGATACGCAGTATTTT
TRBV6-6,TRBJ1-6,NA,CASTRAASPLHF,TGTGCCAGCACCAGGGCGGCTTCACCCCTCCACTTT
TRBV6-1,TRBJ2-5,NA,CASSEGVWEETQYF,TGTGCCAGCAGTGAAGGGGTGTGGGAGGAGACCCAGTACTTC
TRBV13,TRBJ1-3,NA,CASSLYNLGAGPSSGNTIYF,TGTGCCAGCAGCTTATATAATTTGGGTGCAGGGCCGTCCTCTGGAAACACCATATATTTT
TRBV5-1,TRBJ2-1,NA,CASSLVQSDEQFF,TGCGCCAGCAGCTTGGTTCAATCGGATGAGCAGTTCTTC
TRBV15,TRBJ2-4,NA,CATSREAGSKNIQYF,TGTGCCACCAGCAGAGAGGCGGGATCCAAAAACATTCAGTACTTC
TRBV5-1,TRBJ2-1,TRBD2,CASSLVRTSYDNEQFF,TGCGCCAGCAGCTTGGTTCGGACTAGCTACGACAATGAGCAGTTCTTC
TRBV10-1,TRBJ2-1,TRBD2,CASSESTSGGNEQFF,TGCGCCAGCAGTGAGTCGACTAGCGGGGGAAATGAGCAGTTCTTC
TRBV19,TRBJ2-7,TRBD1,CASSRPTGGGYEQYF,TGTGCCAGTAGCAGACCGACAGGGGGTGGCTACGAGCAGTACTTC
TRBV28,TRBJ1-1,TRBD1,CAVTKGQETFF,TGTGCCGTCACGAAAGGACAGGAGACTTTCTTT
TRBV14,TRBJ2-2,NA,CASSTTGRSNTGELFF,TGTGCCAGCAGCACTACAGGTAGATCGAACACCGGGGAGCTGTTTTTT
TRBV28,TRBJ1-4,NA,CASSLSRELFF,TGTGCCAGCAGTTTATCGCGCGAACTGTTTTTT
TRBV15,TRBJ1-4,TRBD1,CATSRPGDRSNEKLFF,TGTGCCACCAGCAGACCGGGGGACAGGTCTAATGAAAAACTGTTTTTT
TRBV19,TRBJ1-2,NA,CASSIVTVTNYGYTF,TGTGCCAGTAGTATAGTGACAGTAACTAACTATGGCTACACCTTC
TRBV9,TRBJ1-1,TRBD1,CASSRTSRQGKGVDEAFF,TGTGCCAGCAGCCGCACATCAAGACAGGGGAAGGGGGTCGATGAAGCTTTCTTT
TRBV4-1,TRBJ2-7,NA,CASSQDRPEYEQYF,TGCGCCAGCAGCCAAGATCGCCCGGAGTACGAGCAGTACTTC
TRBV18,TRBJ1-3,NA,CASSPGTGNTIYF,TGTGCCAGCTCACCAGGCACTGGAAACACCATATATTTT
TRBV25-1,TRBJ2-3,TRBD1,CASSERQGVTDTQYF,TGTGCCAGCAGTGAGCGACAGGGGGTCACAGATACGCAGTATTTT
TRBV10-3,TRBJ2-5,TRBD2,CAISEEAGGRETQYF,TGTGCCATCAGTGAGGAAGCGGGGGGTCGAGAGACCCAGTACTTC
TRBV19,TRBJ1-1,NA,CASSTPIAGRHTEAFF,TGTGCCAGCAGTACTCCCATCGCGGGACGTCACACTGAAGCTTTCTTT
TRBV28,TRBJ2-1,TRBD2,CASRYISGPSYNEQFF,TGTGCCAGCAGGTATATTAGCGGGCCTTCCTACAATGAGCAGTTCTTC
TRBV5-4,TRBJ2-3,TRBD1,CASSSWDRVADTQYF,TGTGCCAGCAGCTCCTGGGACAGGGTGGCAGATACGCAGTATTTT
TRBV5-4,TRBJ1-1,NA,CASSSQGRTEAFF,TGTGCCAGCAGCTCGCAGGGTCGGACTGAAGCTTTCTTT
TRBV9,TRBJ2-4,TRBD1,CASSVTDRAVGIQYF,TGTGCCAGCAGCGTAACCGACAGGGCGGTCGGCATTCAGTACTTC
TRBV9,TRBJ2-2,TRBD2,CASSQGLNTGELFF,TGTGCCAGCAGCCAGGGACTAAACACCGGGGAGCTGTTTTTT
TRBV9,TRBJ2-2,TRBD1,CASSGRDRGYTGELFF,TGTGCCAGCAGCGGCCGGGACAGGGGATACACCGGGGAGCTGTTTTTT
TRBV19,TRBJ2-2,TRBD1,CASSMERDRGSNTGELFF,TGTGCCAGTAGTATGGAGAGGGACAGGGGGTCGAACACCGGGGAGCTGTTTTTT
TRBV4-1,TRBJ2-7,TRBD1,CASSLNYRGPYEQYF,TGCGCCAGCAGCCTTAATTACAGGGGGCCCTACGAGCAGTACTTC
TRBV6-1,TRBJ2-3,NA,CASRETGTDTQYF,TGTGCCAGCAGGGAGACAGGCACAGATACGCAGTATTTT
TRBV4-1,TRBJ1-1,NA,CASSPRVLNTEAFF,TGCGCCAGCAGCCCCCGTGTCCTGAACACTGAAGCTTTCTTT
TRBV6-5,TRBJ1-1,TRBD1,CASSRQGPNTEAFF,TGTGCCAGCAGTCGACAGGGGCCAAACACTGAAGCTTTCTTT
TRBV6-5,TRBJ2-1,NA,CASSSSGILYNEQFF,TGTGCCAGCAGCTCCAGCGGCATTCTATACAATGAGCAGTTCTTC
TRBV28,TRBJ1-2,NA,CASSPGSQVYGYTF,TGTGCCAGCAGCCCGGGGAGCCAAGTCTATGGCTACACCTTC
TRBV27,TRBJ1-2,TRBD1,CASRGGRTGDPGYTF,TGTGCCAGCAGGGGGGGCAGGACAGGGGACCCTGGCTACACCTTC
TRBV28,TRBJ2-3,TRBD1,CASSSGQGHTDTQYF,TGTGCCAGCAGTTCGGGACAGGGGCACACAGATACGCAGTATTTT
TRBV11-2,TRBJ2-7,TRBD1,CASSLQGDIGYEQYF,TGTGCCAGCAGCTTACAGGGGGATATTGGCTACGAGCAGTACTTC
TRBV19,TRBJ1-1,TRBD1,CASSIDPQGGGEAFF,TGTGCCAGTAGTATAGATCCACAGGGGGGGGGTGAAGCTTTCTTT